The 17 T cell receptor beta chains below come from one sample, sequenced in a study of blood T cell repertoires in COVID-19. The data were produced by immunoSEQ multiplex PCR, yet TCRdb's version contains in-frame clones alone and is incomplete. Altogether 75,000 to 100,000 clones are present, roughly 86% being singletons, with the ten largest covering approximately 7.4%. The sample was peripheral blood. These receptors were taken from a human donor with acute or convalescent COVID-19. The donor label of this sample is uncertain.

The chain couples TRBV30 to TRBJ2-7; TRBD2 agrees at 7 bases. The junction had 6 bases not matched to a gene; V was cut back by 5 bases and J by 5 bases. The CDR3 runs 12 residues. Germline V gives CDR1 GTSNPN, CDR2 SVGIG (reference sequence). The CDR3 DNA follows: TGTGCCTGGGGGGCTAGCGGAAACGAGCAGTACTTC. It yields the protein CAWGASGNEQYF.

The J gene is TRBJ2-2, the V gene TRBV2, with 8 nucleotides matching TRBD2. The CDR3 consists of 15 residues. Germline V gene lookup returns CDR1 SNHLY and CDR2 FYNNEI. V gave up 6 bases and J gave up 0 bases; unmatched junction bases: 3. The CDR3 here is CASRETSANTGELFF. In nucleotides, the CDR3 is TGTGCCAGCAGGGAGACTAGCGCGAACACCGGGGAGCTGTTTTTT.

V usage is TRBV19 and J usage is TRBJ2-2, with D unclear. The CDR3 totals 13 residues. Per germline, CDR1 LNHDA and CDR2 SQIVND (reference sequence). V was cut by 2 bases and J by 5 bases, with 6 bases left in between. The CDR3 DNA reads TGTGCCAGTAGTATACAGGTTACCGGGGAGCTGTTTTTT. As protein: CASSIQVTGELFF.

This clone was found once. The junction differs from germline at one of its ends, possibly a read error. This chain joins TRBV28 and TRBJ2-1, with TRBD2 matching over 7 bases. This CDR3 is built from 12 residues. The V gene's germline CDR1 is MDHEN and CDR2 SYDVKM. For the CDR3, the DNA is TGTGCCAGCCGTGAGGGAGGGCGAGGAAGTGTCTTC. This sequence encodes CASREGGRGSVF.

V and J are TRBV30 and TRBJ1-4; 7 bases map to TRBD1. The CDR3 length is 15 residues. Germline loops: CDR1 GTSNPN, CDR2 SVGIG (reference sequence). J was trimmed by 4 bases and V by 0 bases; bases with no gene match: 5. As DNA, the CDR3 is TGTGCCTGGAGTGTAGGGACAGTCGTTAATGAAAAACTGTTTTTT. Translation gives CAWSVGTVVNEKLFF.

V and J are TRBV13 and TRBJ2-3; tentative D call: TRBD2 (7 bases). Germline values: CDR1 PRHDT, CDR2 FYEKMQ (reference sequence). V lost 2 bases, J lost 6 bases, and 18 bases lay in between. The CDR3 spans 16 residues. CDR3 protein: CASSLLKGGSSDTQYF. DNA of the CDR3: TGTGCCAGCAGCTTATTAAAGGGGGGGTCCTCGGATACGCAGTATTTT.

The chain joins TRBV30 to TRBJ1-6; no definite D call. There are 11 residues in the CDR3. V lost 2 bases and J lost 10, with 6 bases in between. Germline assignment: CDR1 GTSNPN and CDR2 SVGIG (reference sequence). CDR3 nucleotides: TGTGCCTGGAGTCACCAGTCACCCCTCCACTTT. Its protein product is CAWSHQSPLHF. Variable domain in full (rest from reference TRBV30 and TRBJ1-6): SQTIHQWPATLVQPVGSPLSLECTVEGTSNPNLYWYRQAAGRGLQLLFYSVGIGQISSEVPQNLSASRPQDRQFILSSKKLLLSDSGFYLCAWSHQSPLHFGNGTRLTVT.

This clone was observed at least ten times. This chain joins TRBV12-3 or TRBV12-4 and TRBJ2-3; D call uncertain. The V gene lost 5 bases and the J gene lost 5 bases, with 11 bases spanning the gap. This CDR3 is 13 amino acids long. The CDR3 loop is CASSKKLVDTQYF. Written as DNA, the CDR3 is TGTGCCAGCAGTAAAAAACTCGTAGATACGCAGTATTTT.

The J gene is TRBJ2-5, the V gene TRBV24-1; perhaps TRBD2 as D (6 bases). From germline, CDR1 is KGHDR and CDR2 SFDVKD. The CDR3 runs 14 residues. Between the trimmed V and J ends, which lost 4 bases and 2 bases, there was a span of 10 bases. In DNA form, the CDR3 reads TGTGCCACCAGTGACGGCGGGATGCAAGAGACCCAGTACTTC. This codes for CATSDGGMQETQYF.

This chain joins TRBV5-1 and TRBJ2-2; D is perhaps TRBD1 (5 bases). CDR3 length: 15 amino acids. Germline values: CDR1 SGHRS, CDR2 YFSETQ. V lost 3 bases and J 6 bases, leaving 15 bases between the germline ends. The CDR3, as DNA: TGCGCCAGCAGCTCCGCGACAGATGGGCCCGGGGAGCTGTTTTTT. This encodes CASSSATDGPGELFF.

This sequence joins TRBV15 and TRBJ2-3, with no clear D. Germline-derived CDR1 and CDR2 are LNHNV and YYDKDF (reference sequence). CDR3 length: 12 amino acids. V shed 1 base and J shed 6 bases, with 5 bases lying between them. CDR3 bases: TGTGCCACCAGCAGAGGGGCCGATACGCAGTATTTT. It specifies CATSRGADTQYF.

The chain links TRBV5-4 to TRBJ2-7; TRBD2 might be the D (6 bases). The V gene's germline CDR1 is SGHNT and CDR2 YYREEE (reference sequence). This CDR3 comprises 16 residues. V was trimmed by 4 bases and J by 6 bases, leaving 23 bases between them. CDR3 DNA: TGTGCCAGCAGCCCTAAAGCCCGGGACTCGGCGGGCGAGCAGTACTTC. It is translated as CASSPKARDSAGEQYF. Full variable domain (rest looked up from reference TRBV5-4 and TRBJ2-7): ETGVTQSPTHLIKTRGQQVTLRCSSQSGHNTVSWYQQALGQGPQFIFQYYREEENGRGNFPPRFSGLQFPNYSSELNVNALELDDSALYLCASSPKARDSAGEQYFGPGTRLTVT.

V gene TRBV9 combines with J gene TRBJ2-7; weak D call: TRBD2 (6 bases). The CDR3 loop spans 15 amino acids. Deletions cut 2 bases from V and 9 bases from J, with 21 bases between. Germline-derived CDR1 and CDR2 are SGDLS and YYNGEE. The CDR3 region is CASSVEGGLRVRQYF. CDR3 nucleotides: TGTGCCAGCAGCGTCGAGGGAGGACTCAGGGTGAGGCAGTACTTC.

The CDR3 DNA sequence: TGTGCCTCCGCTCGGGGGACAGGGAAAGAAGGAAACACCGGGGAGCTGTTTTTT. Protein sequence: CASARGTGKEGNTGELFF. The J gene is TRBJ2-2, the V gene TRBV10-3; 9 bases match TRBD1. CDR1 is ENHRY and CDR2 is SYGVKD in the germline V gene. V lost 11 bases, J lost 2 bases, and 18 bases stayed unmatched. There are 18 residues in the CDR3.

The V call is TRBV6-6, the J call TRBJ2-1; 11 bases fit TRBD2. The J segment lost 4 bases and the V segment lost 6 bases, leaving 11 bases of the junction unmatched. This CDR3 comprises 17 residues. Germline assignment: CDR1 MNHNY and CDR2 SVGAGI (reference sequence). The CDR3 DNA is TGTGCCAGCAGACGAACCGGGACTAGCGGAGATTACAATGAGCAGTTCTTC. Its protein product is CASRRTGTSGDYNEQFF.

The rearrangement uses TRBV3-1 (or the pseudogene TRBV3-2) and TRBJ1-5; 7 positions match TRBD1. This CDR3 contains 14 residues. CDR1 and CDR2 (germline): LGHDT, YNNKEL (reference sequence). V lost 0 bases, J lost 7 bases, and 3 bases stayed unmatched. The CDR3 reads CASSQEGGGQPQHF. CDR3 bases: TGTGCCAGCAGCCAAGAAGGGGGCGGGCAGCCCCAGCATTTT.

This clone was counted a single time. V is TRBV7-8 and J is TRBJ2-3, with 9 bases matching TRBD2. CDR3 size: 16 residues. The V segment lost 6 bases and the J segment 5 bases; nucleotides outside the gene matches: 12. CDR1 is SGHVS, CDR2 FQNEAQ, per germline. This CDR3 is CASSRQSSGARDTQYF. Written as DNA, the CDR3 is TGTGCCAGCAGTAGACAGTCTAGCGGGGCAAGAGATACGCAGTATTTT.